The source of this TCR beta chain is a study of T cell responses to AZD1222 COVID-19 vaccine. Study results and limitations: Clonal diversity may have been underestimated, and the donors were mostly white British, with more females than males. Spike-spanning, vaccine-associated CD4 TCRs were dominant at 160-218 and 743-854.

Trimming stripped 6 bases from V and 4 bases from J, with 18 bases between. Per the germline V gene, CDR1 is MDHEN and CDR2 is SYDVKM. This CDR3 is built from 15 residues. This clone was observed a handful of times. Its target is not known. TCRdb's copy holds only in-frame clones and misses some; the assay was immunoSEQ multiplex PCR. In the table there are more than 120,000 clones, around 90% of which are singletons. The chain has TRBV28 and TRBJ1-2, with D possibly being TRBD1 (6 bases). The receptor was isolated from an adult who received the AZD1222 COVID-19 vaccine. The source was peripheral blood, collected 28 days after the second AZD1222 dose. This CDR3 is CASSLGGGIRYGYTF. CDR3 bases: TGTGCCAGCAGCCTTGGAGGGGGGATTCGCTATGGCTACACCTTC.